The TCR beta chain described here comes from a study of T-cell reconstitution after alpha-beta-depleted transplantation in children. From germline, CDR1 is ENHRY and CDR2 SYGVKD. This CDR3 is 16 amino acids long. V lost 0 bases, J lost 2 bases, and 4 bases stayed unmatched. Unique molecular identifiers were incorporated during preparation of the TCRbeta library. Via MiXCR, TCRdb re-called the PCR reads, giving one row per CDR3 protein. The sample includes roughly 670,000 distinct CDR3 sequences, roughly 14% of them seen just once. This receptor was obtained from a girl aged 2 to 9 with congenital amegakaryocytic thrombocytopenia, due to receive a stem cell transplant. The chain recombines TRBV10-3 with TRBJ2-5, with 9 bases lining up with TRBD2. The specimen was PBMCs, collected before TCRalphabeta/CD19-depleted stem cell transplant. CDR3 amino acids: CAISESVLAGQETQYF. CDR3 in DNA: TGTGCCATCAGTGAGTCGGTTCTAGCGGGGCAAGAGACCCAGTACTTC.